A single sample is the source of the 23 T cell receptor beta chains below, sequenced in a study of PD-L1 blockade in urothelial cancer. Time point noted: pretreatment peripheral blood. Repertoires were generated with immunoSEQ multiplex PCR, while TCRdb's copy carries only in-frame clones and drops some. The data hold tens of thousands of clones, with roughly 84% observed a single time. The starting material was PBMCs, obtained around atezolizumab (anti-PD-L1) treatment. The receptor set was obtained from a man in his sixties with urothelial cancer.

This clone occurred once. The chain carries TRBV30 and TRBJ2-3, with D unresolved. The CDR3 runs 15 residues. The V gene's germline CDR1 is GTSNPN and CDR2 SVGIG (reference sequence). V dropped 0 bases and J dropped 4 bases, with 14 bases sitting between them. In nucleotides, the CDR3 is TGTGCCTGGAGTGTAAGCCTAGTTCGGGCAGATACGCAGTATTTT. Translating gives CAWSVSLVRADTQYF.

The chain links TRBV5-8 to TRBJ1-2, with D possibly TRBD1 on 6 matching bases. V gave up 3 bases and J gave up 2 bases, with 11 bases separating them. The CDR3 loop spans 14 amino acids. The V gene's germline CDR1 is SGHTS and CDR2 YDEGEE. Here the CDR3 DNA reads TGTGCCAGCAGCTCGGACAGAAGAAACTATGGCTACACCTTC. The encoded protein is CASSSDRRNYGYTF.

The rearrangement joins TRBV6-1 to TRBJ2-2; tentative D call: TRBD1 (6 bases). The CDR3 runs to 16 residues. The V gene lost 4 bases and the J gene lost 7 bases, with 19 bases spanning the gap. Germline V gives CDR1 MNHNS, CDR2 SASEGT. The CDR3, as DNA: TGTGCCAGCAGTGGCAAAGGACAGAGACACCGCGGGGAGCTGTTTTTT. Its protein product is CASSGKGQRHRGELFF.

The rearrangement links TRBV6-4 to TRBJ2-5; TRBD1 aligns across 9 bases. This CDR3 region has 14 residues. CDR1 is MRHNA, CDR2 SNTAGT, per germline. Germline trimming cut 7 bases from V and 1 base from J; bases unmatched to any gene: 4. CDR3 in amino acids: CASNPGQGQETQYF. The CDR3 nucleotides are TGTGCCAGCAACCCGGGACAGGGCCAAGAGACCCAGTACTTC.

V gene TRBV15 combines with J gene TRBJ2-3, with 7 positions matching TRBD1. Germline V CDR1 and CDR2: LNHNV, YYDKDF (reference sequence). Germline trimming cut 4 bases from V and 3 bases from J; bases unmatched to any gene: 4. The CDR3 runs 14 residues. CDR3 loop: CATSKGTDTDTQYF. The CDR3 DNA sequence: TGTGCCACCAGCAAAGGGACAGATACAGATACGCAGTATTTT.

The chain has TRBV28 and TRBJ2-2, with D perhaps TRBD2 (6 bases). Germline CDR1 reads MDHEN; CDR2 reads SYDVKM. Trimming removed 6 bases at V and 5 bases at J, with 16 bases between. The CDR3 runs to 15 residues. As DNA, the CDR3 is TGTGCCAGCAGGATCGGGACGGCGGGAACCGGGGAGCTGTTTTTT. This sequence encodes CASRIGTAGTGELFF.

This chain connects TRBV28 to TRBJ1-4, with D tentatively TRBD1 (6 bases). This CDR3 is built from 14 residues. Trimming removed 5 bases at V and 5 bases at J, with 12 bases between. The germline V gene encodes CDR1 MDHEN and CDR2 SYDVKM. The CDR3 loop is CASSGQHLNEKLFF. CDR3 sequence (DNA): TGTGCCAGCAGTGGACAGCACCTCAATGAAAAACTGTTTTTT.

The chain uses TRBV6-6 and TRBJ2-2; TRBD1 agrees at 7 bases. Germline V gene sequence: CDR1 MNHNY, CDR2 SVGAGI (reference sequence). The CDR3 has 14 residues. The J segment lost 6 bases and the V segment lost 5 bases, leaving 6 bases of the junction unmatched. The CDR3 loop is CASSPYGQAGELFF. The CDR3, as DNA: TGTGCCAGCAGTCCTTACGGACAGGCCGGGGAGCTGTTTTTT.

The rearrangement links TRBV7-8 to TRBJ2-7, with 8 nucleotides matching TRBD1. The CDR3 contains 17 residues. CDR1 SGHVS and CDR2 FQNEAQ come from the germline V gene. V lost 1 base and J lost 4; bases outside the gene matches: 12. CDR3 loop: CASSLGYRDRRLYEQYF. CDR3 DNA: TGTGCCAGCAGCTTAGGGTACCGGGACAGGAGGCTTTACGAGCAGTACTTC.

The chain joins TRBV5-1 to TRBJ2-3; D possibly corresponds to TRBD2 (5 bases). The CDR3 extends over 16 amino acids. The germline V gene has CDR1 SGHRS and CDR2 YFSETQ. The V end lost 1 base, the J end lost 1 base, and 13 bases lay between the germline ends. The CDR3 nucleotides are TGCGCCAGCAGCTTGTATGTGGGAGCGGGCACAGATACGCAGTATTTT. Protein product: CASSLYVGAGTDTQYF.

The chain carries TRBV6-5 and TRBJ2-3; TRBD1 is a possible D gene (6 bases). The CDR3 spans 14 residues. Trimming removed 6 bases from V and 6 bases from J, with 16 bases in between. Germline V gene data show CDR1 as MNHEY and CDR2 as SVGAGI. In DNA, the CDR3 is TGTGCCAGCAGGGGGGTTGGGGGCCTGGATACGCAGTATTTT. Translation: CASRGVGGLDTQYF.

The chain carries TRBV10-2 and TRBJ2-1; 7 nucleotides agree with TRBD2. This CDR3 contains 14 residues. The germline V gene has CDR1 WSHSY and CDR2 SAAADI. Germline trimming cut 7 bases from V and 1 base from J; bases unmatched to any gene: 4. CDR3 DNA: TGCGCCAGCAAGAGGCGGGAGTCCTACAATGAGCAGTTCTTC. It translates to CASKRRESYNEQFF.

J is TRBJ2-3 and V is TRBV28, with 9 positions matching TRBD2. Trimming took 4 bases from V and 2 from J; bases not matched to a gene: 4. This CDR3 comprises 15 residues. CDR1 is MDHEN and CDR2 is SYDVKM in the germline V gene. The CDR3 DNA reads TGTGCCAGCAGTTCTAGCGGGACCTTCACAGATACGCAGTATTTT. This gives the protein CASSSSGTFTDTQYF.

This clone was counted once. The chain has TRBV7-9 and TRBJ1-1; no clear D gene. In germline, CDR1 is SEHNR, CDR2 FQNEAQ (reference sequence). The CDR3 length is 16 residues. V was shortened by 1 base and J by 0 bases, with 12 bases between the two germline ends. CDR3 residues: CASSLGGLELNTEAFF. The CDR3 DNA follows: TGTGCCAGCAGCTTAGGAGGGCTTGAGCTGAACACTGAAGCTTTCTTT. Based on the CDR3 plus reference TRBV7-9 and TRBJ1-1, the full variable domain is DTGVSQNPRHKITKRGQNVTFRCDPISEHNRLYWYRQTLGQGPEFLTYFQNEAQLEKSRLLSDRFSAERPKGSFSTLEIQRTEQGDSAMYLCASSLGGLELNTEAFFGQGTRLTVV.

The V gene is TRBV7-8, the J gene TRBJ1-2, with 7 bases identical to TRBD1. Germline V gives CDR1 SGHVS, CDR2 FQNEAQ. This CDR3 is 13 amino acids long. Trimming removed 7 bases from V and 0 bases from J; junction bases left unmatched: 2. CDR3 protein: CASNRGTNYGYTF. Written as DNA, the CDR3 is TGTGCCAGCAACAGGGGTACTAACTATGGCTACACCTTC.

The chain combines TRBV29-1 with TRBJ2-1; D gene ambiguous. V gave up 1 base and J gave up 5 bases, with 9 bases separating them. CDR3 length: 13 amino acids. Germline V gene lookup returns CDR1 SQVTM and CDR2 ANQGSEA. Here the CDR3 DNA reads TGCAGCGTTGAAGGGTTTCTAGACAATGAGCAGTTCTTC. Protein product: CSVEGFLDNEQFF.

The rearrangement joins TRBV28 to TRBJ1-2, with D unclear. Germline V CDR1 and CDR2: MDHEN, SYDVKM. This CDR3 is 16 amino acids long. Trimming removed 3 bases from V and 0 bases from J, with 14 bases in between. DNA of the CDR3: TGTGCCAGCAGTTTCGCGTCAGCTAGTTCTAACTATGGCTACACCTTC. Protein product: CASSFASASSNYGYTF.

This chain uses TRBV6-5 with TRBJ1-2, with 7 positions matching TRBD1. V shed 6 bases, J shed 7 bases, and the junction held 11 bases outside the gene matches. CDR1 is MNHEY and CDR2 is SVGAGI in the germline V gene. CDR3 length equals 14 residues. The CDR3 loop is CASRRQGTPSGYTF. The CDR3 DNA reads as TGTGCCAGCAGAAGACAGGGAACCCCCAGTGGCTACACCTTC.

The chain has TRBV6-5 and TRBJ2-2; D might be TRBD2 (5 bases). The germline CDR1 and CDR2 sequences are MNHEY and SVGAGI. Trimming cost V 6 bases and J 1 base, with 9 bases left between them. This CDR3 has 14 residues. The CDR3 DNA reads TGTGCCAGCAGGTTTCGGGAGAACACCGGGGAGCTGTTTTTT. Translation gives CASRFRENTGELFF.

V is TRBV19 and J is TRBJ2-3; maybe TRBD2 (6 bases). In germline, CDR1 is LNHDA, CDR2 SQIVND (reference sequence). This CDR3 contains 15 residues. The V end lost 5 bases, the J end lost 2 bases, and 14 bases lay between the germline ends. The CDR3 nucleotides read TGTGCCAGTAGTCCGCGGGGTAGTTACACAGATACGCAGTATTTT. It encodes CASSPRGSYTDTQYF.

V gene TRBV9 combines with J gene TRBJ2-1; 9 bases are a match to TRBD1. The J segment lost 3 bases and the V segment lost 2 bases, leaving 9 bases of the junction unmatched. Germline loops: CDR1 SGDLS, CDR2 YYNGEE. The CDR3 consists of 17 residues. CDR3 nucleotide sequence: TGTGCCAGCAGCGTTCAGACAGGGGGAGGGGGCTACAATGAGCAGTTCTTC. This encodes CASSVQTGGGGYNEQFF.

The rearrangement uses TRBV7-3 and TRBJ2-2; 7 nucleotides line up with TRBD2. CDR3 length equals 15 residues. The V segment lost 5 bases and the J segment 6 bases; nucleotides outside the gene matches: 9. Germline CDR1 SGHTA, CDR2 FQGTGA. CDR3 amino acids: CASSPLGGRPGELFF. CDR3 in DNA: TGTGCCAGCAGCCCTCTGGGGGGGAGACCCGGGGAGCTGTTTTTT.

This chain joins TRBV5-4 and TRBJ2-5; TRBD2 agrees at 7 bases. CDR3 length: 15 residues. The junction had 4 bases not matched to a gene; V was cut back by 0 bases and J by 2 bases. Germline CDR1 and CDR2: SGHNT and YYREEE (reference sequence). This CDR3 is CASSLDGGGQETQYF. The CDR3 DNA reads TGTGCCAGCAGCTTGGACGGGGGAGGGCAAGAGACCCAGTACTTC.